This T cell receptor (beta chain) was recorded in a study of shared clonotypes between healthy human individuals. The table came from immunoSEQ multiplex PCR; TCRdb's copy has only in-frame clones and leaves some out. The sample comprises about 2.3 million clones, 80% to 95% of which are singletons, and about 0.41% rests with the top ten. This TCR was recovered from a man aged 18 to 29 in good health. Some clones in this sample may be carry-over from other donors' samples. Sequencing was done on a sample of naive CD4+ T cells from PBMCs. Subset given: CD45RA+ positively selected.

The CDR3 here is CASTPGKIDEQYF. The CDR3 DNA is TGTGCCAGTACCCCGGGTAAAATCGACGAGCAGTACTTC. J is TRBJ2-7 and V is TRBV19; no firm D call. V was clipped by 7 bases and J by 5 bases, with 15 bases between them. In germline, CDR1 is LNHDA, CDR2 SQIVND (reference sequence). This CDR3 is 13 amino acids long.